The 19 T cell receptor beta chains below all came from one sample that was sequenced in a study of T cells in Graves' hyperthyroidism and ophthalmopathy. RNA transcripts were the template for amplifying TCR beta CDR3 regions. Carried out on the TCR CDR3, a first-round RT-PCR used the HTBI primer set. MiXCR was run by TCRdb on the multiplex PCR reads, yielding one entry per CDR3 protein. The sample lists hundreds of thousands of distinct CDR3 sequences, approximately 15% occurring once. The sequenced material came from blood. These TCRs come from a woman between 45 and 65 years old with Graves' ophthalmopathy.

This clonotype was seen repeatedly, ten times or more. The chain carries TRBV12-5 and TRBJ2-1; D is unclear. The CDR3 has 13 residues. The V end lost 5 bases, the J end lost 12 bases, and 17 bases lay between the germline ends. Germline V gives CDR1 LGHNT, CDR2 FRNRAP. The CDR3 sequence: CASGPDPGFVQFF. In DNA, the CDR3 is TGTGCTAGTGGTCCCGACCCCGGGTTTGTGCAGTTCTTC.

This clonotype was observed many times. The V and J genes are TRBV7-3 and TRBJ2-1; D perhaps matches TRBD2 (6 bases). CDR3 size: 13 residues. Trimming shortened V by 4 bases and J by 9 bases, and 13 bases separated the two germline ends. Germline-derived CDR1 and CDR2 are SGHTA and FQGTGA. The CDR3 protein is CASSSGVGREQFF. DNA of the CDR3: TGTGCCAGCAGCTCGGGGGTGGGGCGTGAGCAGTTCTTC.

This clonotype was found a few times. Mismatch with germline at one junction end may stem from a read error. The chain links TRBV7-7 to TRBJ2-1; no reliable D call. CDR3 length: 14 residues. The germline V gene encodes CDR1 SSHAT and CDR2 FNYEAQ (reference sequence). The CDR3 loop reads CASSLQDTSYEQFF. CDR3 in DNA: TGTGCTAGCAGCTTACAAGACACTTCCTATGAGCAGTTCTTC.

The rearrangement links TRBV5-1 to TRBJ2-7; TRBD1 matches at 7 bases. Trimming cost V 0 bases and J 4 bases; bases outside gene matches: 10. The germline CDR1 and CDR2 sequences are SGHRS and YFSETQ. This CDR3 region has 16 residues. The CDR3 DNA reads TGCGCCAGCAGCTTGGGTTTAGACGGGACAGTATACGAGCAGTACTTC. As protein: CASSLGLDGTVYEQYF.

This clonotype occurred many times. The CDR3 nucleotides are TGCAGCGTGGCGGTAGTTGGGGGCCGGACCGGGGAGCTGTTTTTT. As protein: CSVAVVGGRTGELFF. The gene calls are TRBV29-1 and TRBJ2-2; D may be TRBD1 (6 bases). Germline-derived CDR1 and CDR2 are SQVTM and ANQGSEA. This CDR3 region has 15 residues. Trimming took off 6 bases at V and 5 bases at J, with 19 bases between the two ends.

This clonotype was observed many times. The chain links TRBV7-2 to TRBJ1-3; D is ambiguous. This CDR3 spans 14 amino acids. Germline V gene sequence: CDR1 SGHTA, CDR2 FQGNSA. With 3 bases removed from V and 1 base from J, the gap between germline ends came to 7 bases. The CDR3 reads CASSLGGSGNTIYF. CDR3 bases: TGTGCCAGCAGCTTGGGAGGTTCTGGAAACACCATATATTTT.

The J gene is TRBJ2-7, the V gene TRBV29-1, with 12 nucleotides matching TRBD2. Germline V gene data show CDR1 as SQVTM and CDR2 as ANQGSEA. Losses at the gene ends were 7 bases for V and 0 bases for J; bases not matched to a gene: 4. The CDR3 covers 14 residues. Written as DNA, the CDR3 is TGCAGCGCTGGACTAGCGGGAAGCTCCTACGAGCAGTACTTC. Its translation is CSAGLAGSSYEQYF.

The CDR3 DNA sequence: TGTGCCAGCAGCTTAGTCTGGGGAGGCACCGGGGAGCTGTTTTTT. Translated, it gives CASSLVWGGTGELFF. The chain employs TRBV7-2 and TRBJ2-2; TRBD2 is a possible D gene (6 bases). The CDR3 length is 15 residues. Trimming cost V 1 base and J 4 bases, with 10 bases left between them. CDR1 and CDR2 from the germline V gene are SGHTA and FQGNSA.

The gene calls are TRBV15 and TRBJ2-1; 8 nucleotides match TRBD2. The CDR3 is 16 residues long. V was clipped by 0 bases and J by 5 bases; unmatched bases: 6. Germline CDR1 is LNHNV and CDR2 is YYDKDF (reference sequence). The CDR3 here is CATSRDRTSGHNEQFF. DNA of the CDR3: TGTGCCACCAGCAGAGATCGCACTAGCGGACACAATGAGCAGTTCTTC.

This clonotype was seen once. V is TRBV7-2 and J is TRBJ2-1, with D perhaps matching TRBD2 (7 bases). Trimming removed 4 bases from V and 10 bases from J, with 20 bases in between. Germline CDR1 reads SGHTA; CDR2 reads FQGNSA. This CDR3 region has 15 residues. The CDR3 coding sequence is TGTGCCAGCAGCTGGGGGGGCTTTGATAGGCTAGAGCAGTTCTTC. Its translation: CASSWGGFDRLEQFF.

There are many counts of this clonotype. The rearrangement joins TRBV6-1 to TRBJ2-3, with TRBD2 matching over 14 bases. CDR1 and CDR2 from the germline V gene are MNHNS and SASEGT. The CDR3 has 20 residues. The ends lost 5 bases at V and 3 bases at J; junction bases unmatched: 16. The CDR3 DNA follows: TGTGCCAGCAGTTCCAATTTACCGGGACTAGCGGGAGACGAGACAGATACGCAGTATTTT. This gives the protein CASSSNLPGLAGDETDTQYF.

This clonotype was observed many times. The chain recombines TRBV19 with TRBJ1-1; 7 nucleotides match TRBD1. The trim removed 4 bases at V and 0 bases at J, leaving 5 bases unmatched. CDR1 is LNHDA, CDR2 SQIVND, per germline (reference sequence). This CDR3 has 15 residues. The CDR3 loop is CASSRDRAVNTEAFF. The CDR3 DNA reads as TGTGCCAGTAGTAGAGACAGGGCCGTGAACACTGAAGCTTTCTTT.

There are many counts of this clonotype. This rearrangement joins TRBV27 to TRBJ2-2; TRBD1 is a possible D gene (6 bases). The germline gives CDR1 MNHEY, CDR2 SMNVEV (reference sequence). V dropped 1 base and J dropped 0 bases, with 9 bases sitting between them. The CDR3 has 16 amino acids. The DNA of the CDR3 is TGTGCCAGCAGTTTATACCAGGGGACGAACACCGGGGAGCTGTTTTTT. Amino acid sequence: CASSLYQGTNTGELFF.

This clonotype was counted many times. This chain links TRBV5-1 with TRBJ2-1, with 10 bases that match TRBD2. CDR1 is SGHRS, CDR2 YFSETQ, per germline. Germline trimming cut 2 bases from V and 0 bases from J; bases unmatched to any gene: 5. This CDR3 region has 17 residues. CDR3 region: CASSFGLAASSYNEQFF. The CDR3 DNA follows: TGCGCCAGCAGCTTTGGACTAGCGGCGAGCTCCTACAATGAGCAGTTCTTC. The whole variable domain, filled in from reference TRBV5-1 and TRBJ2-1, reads KAGVTQTPRYLIKTRGQQVTLSCSPISGHRSVSWYQQTPGQGLQFLFEYFSETQRNKGNFPGRFSGRQFSNSRSEMNVSTLELGDSALYLCASSFGLAASSYNEQFFGPGTRLTVL.

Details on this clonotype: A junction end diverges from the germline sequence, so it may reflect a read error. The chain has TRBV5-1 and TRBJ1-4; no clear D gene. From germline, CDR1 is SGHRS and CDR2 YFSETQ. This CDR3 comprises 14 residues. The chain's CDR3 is CASSLDTTDEKLFF. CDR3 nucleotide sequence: TGCGCCAGCAGCTTGGACACAACTGATGAAAAACTGTTTTTT.

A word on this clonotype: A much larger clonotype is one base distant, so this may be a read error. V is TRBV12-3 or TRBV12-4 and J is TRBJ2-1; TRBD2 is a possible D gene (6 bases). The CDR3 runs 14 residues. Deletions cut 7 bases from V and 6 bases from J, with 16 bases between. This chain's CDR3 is CASTTAGPCNEQFF. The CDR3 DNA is TGTGCCAGCACAACGGCGGGACCGTGCAATGAGCAGTTCTTC.

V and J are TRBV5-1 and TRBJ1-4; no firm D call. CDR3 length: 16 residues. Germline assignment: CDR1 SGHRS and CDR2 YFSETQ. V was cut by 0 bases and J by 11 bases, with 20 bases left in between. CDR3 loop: CASSLDDTSFVGKLFF. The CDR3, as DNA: TGCGCCAGCAGCTTGGACGACACCAGCTTTGTTGGGAAACTGTTTTTT.

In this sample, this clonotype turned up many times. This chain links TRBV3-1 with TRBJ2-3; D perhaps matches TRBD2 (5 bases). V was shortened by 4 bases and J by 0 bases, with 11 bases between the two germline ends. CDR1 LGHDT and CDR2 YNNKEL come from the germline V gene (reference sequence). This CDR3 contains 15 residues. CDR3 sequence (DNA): TGTGCCAGCAGCCCGCCGGGGAGAAGCACAGATACGCAGTATTTT. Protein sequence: CASSPPGRSTDTQYF.

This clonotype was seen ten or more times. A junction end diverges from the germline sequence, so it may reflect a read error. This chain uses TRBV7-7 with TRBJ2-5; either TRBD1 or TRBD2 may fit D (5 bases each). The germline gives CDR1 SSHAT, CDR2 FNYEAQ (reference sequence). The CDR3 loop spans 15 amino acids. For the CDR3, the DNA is TGTGCTAGCAGCTTAGGTCTTGGGGGTTCTGAGACCCAGTACTTC. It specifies CASSLGLGGSETQYF.